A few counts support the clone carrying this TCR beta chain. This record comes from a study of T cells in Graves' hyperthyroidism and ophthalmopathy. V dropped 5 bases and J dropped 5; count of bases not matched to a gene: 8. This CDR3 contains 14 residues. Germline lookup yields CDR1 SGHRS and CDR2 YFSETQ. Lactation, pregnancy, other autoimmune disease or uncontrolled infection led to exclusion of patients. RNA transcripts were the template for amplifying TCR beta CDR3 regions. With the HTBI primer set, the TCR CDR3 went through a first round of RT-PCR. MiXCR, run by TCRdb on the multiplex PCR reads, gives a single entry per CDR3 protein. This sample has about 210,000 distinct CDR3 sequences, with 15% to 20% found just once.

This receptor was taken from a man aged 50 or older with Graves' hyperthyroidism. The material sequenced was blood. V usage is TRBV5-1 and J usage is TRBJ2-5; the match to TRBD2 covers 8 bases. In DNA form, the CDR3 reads TGCGCCAGCAGACCCGGGGGGGCCGGTGAGACCCAGTACTTC. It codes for CASRPGGAGETQYF.